Below are 12 T cell receptor beta chains sequenced from a single sample in a study of T cell changes during pregnancy in multiple sclerosis. The table came from immunoSEQ multiplex PCR; TCRdb's copy has only in-frame clones and leaves some out. The sample includes 85,000 to 110,000 clones, around nine tenths of them seen just once. The source was peripheral blood, collected after pregnancy. These receptors all stem from a female donor with multiple sclerosis, enrolled in a pregnancy study.

The J gene is TRBJ1-2, the V gene TRBV29-1; no clear D gene. CDR1 is SQVTM, CDR2 ANQGSEA, per germline. CDR3 length equals 12 residues. Trimming took 8 bases from V and 4 from J, leaving 14 bases between them. DNA for the CDR3: TGCAGCACTAGAACGACAAGCTATGGCTACACCTTC. This translates into CSTRTTSYGYTF.

The V call is TRBV10-3, the J call TRBJ2-3, with D hard to call. The germline V gene encodes CDR1 ENHRY and CDR2 SYGVKD. With 3 bases removed from V and 1 base from J, the gap between germline ends came to 8 bases. This CDR3 comprises 14 residues. CDR3 coding DNA: TGTGCCATCAGTGACGTAGCAGGCACAGATACGCAGTATTTT. Its protein is CAISDVAGTDTQYF.

This chain joins TRBV4-3 and TRBJ1-6, with a weak D call TRBD1 (5 bases). CDR3 length: 15 residues. Germline lookup yields CDR1 LGHNA and CDR2 YSLEER. Trimming took 0 bases from V and 9 from J, leaving 12 bases between them. CDR3 in DNA: TGCGCCAGCAGCCAAGAATCCCGCGGGGGTTCACCCCTCCACTTT. This sequence encodes CASSQESRGGSPLHF.

The rearrangement uses TRBV6-6 and TRBJ2-7, with 7 bases aligning to TRBD1. The CDR3 is 15 residues long. Germline V lookup: CDR1 MNHNY, CDR2 SVGAGI (reference sequence). V lost 2 bases, J lost 3 bases, and 7 bases stayed unmatched. CDR3 bases: TGTGCCAGCAGTTACGAGGGAACAGGGGTCTACGAGCAGTACTTC. This translates into CASSYEGTGVYEQYF.

The V call is TRBV6-5, the J call TRBJ2-7, with TRBD2 identical over 9 bases. The CDR3 consists of 15 residues. V shed 6 bases, J shed 1 base, and the junction held 7 bases outside the gene matches. Germline V lookup: CDR1 MNHEY, CDR2 SVGAGI. CDR3 amino acids: CASRSGTSFSYEQYF. The DNA for the CDR3 is TGTGCCAGCAGATCCGGGACTAGCTTTTCCTACGAGCAGTACTTC.

V usage is TRBV4-3 and J usage is TRBJ2-7; TRBD1 might be the D (6 bases). Trimming removed 4 bases from V and 3 bases from J, with 19 bases in between. CDR1 is LGHNA and CDR2 is YSLEER in the germline V gene. The CDR3 loop spans 16 amino acids. The CDR3 loop reads CASSPTIDRTDYEQYF. The CDR3, as DNA: TGCGCCAGCAGCCCTACCATCGACAGGACGGACTACGAGCAGTACTTC.

This clone was counted only a few times. The chain recombines TRBV2 with TRBJ2-1, with 7 bases lining up with TRBD2. Germline loops: CDR1 SNHLY, CDR2 FYNNEI. With 4 bases clipped from V and 7 bases from J, the junction kept 10 bases outside the gene matches. This CDR3 spans 15 amino acids. The DNA of the CDR3 is TGTGCCAGCAGTGCTCGGGAGGCCGAGGGGAATGAGCAGTTCTTC. It encodes CASSAREAEGNEQFF.

V is TRBV10-2 and J is TRBJ2-5, with 9 bases aligning to TRBD2. There are 15 residues in the CDR3. Germline loops: CDR1 WSHSY, CDR2 SAAADI. V lost 3 bases, J lost 1 base, and 3 bases stayed unmatched. The CDR3 region is CASSDPSGTQETQYF. The DNA for the CDR3 is TGCGCCAGCAGTGACCCTAGCGGGACCCAAGAGACCCAGTACTTC.

The J gene is TRBJ2-7, the V gene TRBV6-6, with D unresolved. This CDR3 is built from 16 residues. The V end was cut by 2 bases, the J end by 0 bases, with 14 bases between. Per the germline V gene, CDR1 is MNHNY and CDR2 is SVGAGI (reference sequence). CDR3 region: CASSYVVAGISYEQYF. CDR3 bases: TGTGCCAGCAGTTACGTAGTGGCAGGCATCTCCTACGAGCAGTACTTC.

The chain carries TRBV7-9 and TRBJ2-3; D is uncertain. Germline V lookup: CDR1 SEHNR, CDR2 FQNEAQ (reference sequence). The CDR3 sequence is 13 residues long. The V end was cut by 1 base, the J end by 8 bases, with 10 bases between. The CDR3 sequence: CASSLVLAGTQYF. In nucleotides, the CDR3 is TGTGCCAGCAGCTTAGTACTCGCAGGTACGCAGTATTTT.

This sequence joins TRBV19 and TRBJ2-2; TRBD2 is a possible D gene (5 bases). Germline V gene sequence: CDR1 LNHDA, CDR2 SQIVND (reference sequence). V lost 7 bases, J lost 0 bases, and 9 bases lay in between. The CDR3 loop spans 14 amino acids. The CDR3 spells CASTTRSNTGELFF. DNA of the CDR3: TGTGCCAGTACTACTAGGTCGAACACCGGGGAGCTGTTTTTT.

J is TRBJ2-3 and V is TRBV2; possible D gene TRBD2, 5 bases. Germline V gene sequence: CDR1 SNHLY, CDR2 FYNNEI. This CDR3 is built from 13 residues. Trimming left V 4 bases short and J 1 base short, with 6 bases between. The CDR3 DNA reads as TGTGCCAGCAGTGTGGAGGGCACAGATACGCAGTATTTT. It specifies CASSVEGTDTQYF. The variable domain in full, with the rest retrieved from reference TRBV2 and TRBJ2-3, is EPEVTQTPSHQVTQMGQEVILRCVPISNHLYFYWYRQILGQKVEFLVSFYNNEISEKSEIFDDQFSVERPDGSNFTLKIRSTKLEDSAMYFCASSVEGTDTQYFGPGTRLTVL.